The T cell receptor (beta chain) described here comes from a study of T cell responses to AZD1222 COVID-19 vaccine (dated by TCRdb to the early 2020s). For the wider study: Because spike-specific TCR depth and breadth did not differ between the two schedules, AZD1222 recipients who got a second dose at roughly 4 weeks were pooled with those who got a second dose at roughly 12 weeks. Trial participants were enrolled by age into 18-55, 56-69 and 70-plus year subgroups, with roughly 160, 29 and 62 TCR-sequenced participants respectively. A total of approximately 240 trial participants underwent TCR sequencing, of whom about 210 received two doses of AZD1222 and approximately 25 received two doses of the MenACWY control vaccine. The study at large found these results: Conclusions about previously exposed vaccinees are limited, since just 5 to 7 AZD1222 recipients were seropositive for SARS-CoV-2 at baseline. The 56-69-year group was small, and its depth increase did not reach significance, likely because of low power. No day 14 peak-response samples were available, so repertoires were characterized only after the peak T cell response. Participants were mostly white British and included more females than males, and it was suggested by the authors that clonal diversity may have been underestimated. Spike-specific TCR breadth and depth rose significantly after two AZD1222 doses compared with day 0 and with MenACWY recipients. Reportedly, close to half of the unique spike-specific TCRs recognized epitopes lying outside the regions that are mutated in the B.1.351 and B.1.1.7 variants. The whole spike protein was spanned by vaccine-associated CD4 TCRs, and dominant responses were seen in regions 160-218 and 743-854.

The CDR3 contains 14 residues, cysteine and phenylalanine counted. Only the CDR3 DNA is retained, 42 bases long and in frame from the first base. Germline trimming: 5 bases from V, 7 bases from J; junction bases outside gene matches: 5. The germline V gene (reference sequence) sets CDR1 to LNHDA and CDR2 to SQIVND. The sample's time point label, decoded: baseline before first vaccination. The vaccinee samples were drawn from two UK trials, COV001 and COV002, one of which was a single-blind randomized controlled phase 2/3 trial testing AZD1222 (ChAdOx1 nCoV-19) in healthy adults. For TCRbeta chain sequencing, PBMC samples from trial participants were taken at day 0 and at day 28 after the second dose. The CDR3 regions of human TCRbeta chains were analyzed by immunosequencing. On the authors' methods: TCRs in the repertoires were matched against a reference library of SARS-CoV-2-specific TCRs that had been generated with the MIRA antigen-specificity platform. Breadth was defined as the fraction of unique TCRs that were SARS-CoV-2-associated, and depth was defined as the fraction of total T cells that were SARS-CoV-2-associated. Each spike-specific TCR was assigned to its reactive spike region and to a CD4 or CD8 class using the MIRA data. Log10-transformed breadth and depth values were compared by one-way ANOVA with Sidak's multiple comparisons tests. The source is immuneACCESS, and TCRdb retained only in-frame sequences with V and J called. Part of the clones is not carried over; for the studies checked, unresolved V genes explain less than half of this, and the remainder is unexplained. That table gives V, J and clone size, and the DNA gave D and trimming. The sample table contains about 150,000 clones; only one count was recorded for roughly 91% of them. Of the sample, 1.4% to 1.5% falls within the top ten clones.

Notes on this clone: Its antigen is still unknown. No base-level quality is on record; no much larger clone is a single base apart.

The source was peripheral blood, collected on day 0 of AZD1222 vaccination. The sequence links TRBV19 to TRBJ1-6, and TRBD1 matches 7 of the central bases. This clonotype was sampled from an adult in good health. The nucleotide sequence is given as TGTGCCAGTAGTTCGGAAGGGGGCAATTCACCCCTCCACTTT. Translation gives CASSSEGGNSPLHF.